What follows are 4 T cell receptor beta chains derived from one specimen sequenced in a study of control samples from healthy donors and cancer patients. Sequenced by immunoSEQ multiplex PCR; TCRdb stores in-frame clones only, minus some. This sample has 400,000 to 500,000 clones, with around nine tenths found just once. Sequencing was performed on PBMCs. The source is a man aged 40-49 years with head and neck cancer.

The chain recombines TRBV3-1 (or the pseudogene TRBV3-2) with TRBJ1-2; D gene uncertain. V lost 5 bases to trimming and J lost 0 bases, with 10 bases between them. There are 14 residues in the CDR3. Germline V gene lookup returns CDR1 LGHDT and CDR2 YNNKEL (reference sequence). This CDR3 is CASSETVANYGYTF. DNA for the CDR3: TGTGCCAGCAGCGAAACAGTAGCTAACTATGGCTACACCTTC.

The chain recombines TRBV3-1 (or the pseudogene TRBV3-2) with TRBJ2-7, with TRBD2 as a possible D gene (7 bases). V was trimmed by 3 bases and J by 7 bases, leaving 16 bases between them. CDR1 and CDR2 (germline): LGHDT, YNNKEL (reference sequence). The CDR3 extends over 14 amino acids. This chain's CDR3 is CASSHLAGAEEQYF. The CDR3, as DNA: TGTGCCAGCAGCCACCTTGCGGGGGCGGAGGAGCAGTACTTC.

The rearrangement links TRBV5-6 to TRBJ1-5; D possibly corresponds to TRBD1 (6 bases). The CDR3 loop spans 16 amino acids. Looked up from germline, CDR1 is SGHDT and CDR2 is YYEEEE. V was trimmed by 0 bases and J by 3 bases, leaving 13 bases between them. This chain's CDR3 is CASSLDAGDSNQPQHF. In DNA, the CDR3 is TGTGCCAGCAGCTTGGACGCAGGGGATTCCAATCAGCCCCAGCATTTT.

This chain uses TRBV12-3 or TRBV12-4 with TRBJ2-5; D perhaps matches TRBD2 (6 bases). This CDR3 has 13 amino acids. Trimming took 2 bases from V and 5 from J, leaving 9 bases between them. CDR3 amino acids: CASSLLLAETQYF. The CDR3 DNA is TGTGCCAGCAGTTTACTCCTAGCGGAGACCCAGTACTTC.